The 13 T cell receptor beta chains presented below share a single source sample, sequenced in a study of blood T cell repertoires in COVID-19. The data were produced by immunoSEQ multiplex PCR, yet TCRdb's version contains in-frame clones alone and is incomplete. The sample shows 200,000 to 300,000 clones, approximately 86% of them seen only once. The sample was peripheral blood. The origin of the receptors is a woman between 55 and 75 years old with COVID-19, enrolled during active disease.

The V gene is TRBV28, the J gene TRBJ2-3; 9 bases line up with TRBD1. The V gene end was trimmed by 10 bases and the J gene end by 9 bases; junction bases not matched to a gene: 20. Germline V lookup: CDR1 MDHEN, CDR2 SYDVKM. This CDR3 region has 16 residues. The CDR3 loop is CATGVWVPGQGGTQYF. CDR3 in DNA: TGTGCCACCGGAGTTTGGGTCCCGGGACAGGGAGGGACGCAGTATTTT.

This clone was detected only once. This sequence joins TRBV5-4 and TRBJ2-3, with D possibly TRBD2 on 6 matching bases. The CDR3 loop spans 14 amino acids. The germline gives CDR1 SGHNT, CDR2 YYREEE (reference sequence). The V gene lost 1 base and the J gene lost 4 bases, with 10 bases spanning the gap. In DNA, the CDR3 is TGTGCCAGCAGCTTGCCGGGAGACCCAGATACGCAGTATTTT. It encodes CASSLPGDPDTQYF.

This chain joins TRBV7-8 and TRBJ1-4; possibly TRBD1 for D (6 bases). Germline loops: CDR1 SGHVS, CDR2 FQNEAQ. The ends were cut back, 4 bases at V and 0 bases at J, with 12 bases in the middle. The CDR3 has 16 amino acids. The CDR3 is CASSSGDGATNEKLFF. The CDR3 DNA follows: TGTGCCAGCAGCTCAGGGGACGGAGCAACTAATGAAAAACTGTTTTTT.

The CDR3 bases are TGTGCCAGCAGCCAACAGGGGCTACCCTACGAGCAGTACTTC. Translated: CASSQQGLPYEQYF. The chain joins TRBV7-2 to TRBJ2-7; 7 bases line up with TRBD1. This CDR3 is 14 amino acids long. V dropped 5 bases and J dropped 2; count of bases not matched to a gene: 6. Germline V gives CDR1 SGHTA, CDR2 FQGNSA.

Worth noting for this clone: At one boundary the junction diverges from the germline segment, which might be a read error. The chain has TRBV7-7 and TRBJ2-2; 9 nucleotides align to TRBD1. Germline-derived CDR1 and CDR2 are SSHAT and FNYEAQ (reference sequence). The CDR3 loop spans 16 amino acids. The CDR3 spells CASSLAGTGNAGELFF. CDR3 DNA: TGTGCCAGCAGCTTAGCTGGGACAGGGAACGCCGGGGAGCTGTTTTTT.

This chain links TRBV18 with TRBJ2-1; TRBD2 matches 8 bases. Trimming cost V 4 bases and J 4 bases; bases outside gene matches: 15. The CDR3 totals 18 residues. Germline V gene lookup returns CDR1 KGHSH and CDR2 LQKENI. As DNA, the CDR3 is TGTGCCAGCTCACTCTCCTTCCTAGCGGGTAGCTCTTACAATGAGCAGTTCTTC. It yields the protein CASSLSFLAGSSYNEQFF. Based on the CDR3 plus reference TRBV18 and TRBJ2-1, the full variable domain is NAGVMQNPRHLVRRRGQEARLRCSPMKGHSHVYWYRQLPEEGLKFMVYLQKENIIDESGMPKERFSAEFPKEGPSILRIQQVVRGDSAAYFCASSLSFLAGSSYNEQFFGPGTRLTVL.

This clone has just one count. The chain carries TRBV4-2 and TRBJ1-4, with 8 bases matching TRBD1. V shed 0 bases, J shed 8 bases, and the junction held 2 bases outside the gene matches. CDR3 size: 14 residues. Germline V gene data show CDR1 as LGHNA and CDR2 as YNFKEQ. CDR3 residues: CASSQEGTGEKLFF. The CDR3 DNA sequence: TGTGCCAGCAGCCAAGAGGGGACAGGAGAAAAACTGTTTTTT.

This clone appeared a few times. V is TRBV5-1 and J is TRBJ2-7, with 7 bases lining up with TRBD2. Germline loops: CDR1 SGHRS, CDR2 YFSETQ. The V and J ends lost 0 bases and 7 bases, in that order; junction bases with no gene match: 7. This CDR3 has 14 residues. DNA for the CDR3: TGCGCCAGCAGCTTGGTAGCGGGTTCGCAAGAGCAGTACTTC. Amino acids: CASSLVAGSQEQYF.

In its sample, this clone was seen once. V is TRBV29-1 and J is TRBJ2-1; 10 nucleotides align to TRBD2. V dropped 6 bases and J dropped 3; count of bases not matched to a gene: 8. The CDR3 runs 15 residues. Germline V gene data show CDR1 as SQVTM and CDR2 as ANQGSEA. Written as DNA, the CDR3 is TGCAGCGTGGAGAGCGGGAGGGGTAGCTACAATGAGCAGTTCTTC. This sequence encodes CSVESGRGSYNEQFF.

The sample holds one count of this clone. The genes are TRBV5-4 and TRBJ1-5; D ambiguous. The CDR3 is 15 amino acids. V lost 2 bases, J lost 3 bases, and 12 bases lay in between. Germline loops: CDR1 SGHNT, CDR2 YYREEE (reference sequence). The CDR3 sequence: CASSLGGRSNQPQHF. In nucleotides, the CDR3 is TGTGCCAGCAGCTTAGGAGGGAGATCCAATCAGCCCCAGCATTTT.

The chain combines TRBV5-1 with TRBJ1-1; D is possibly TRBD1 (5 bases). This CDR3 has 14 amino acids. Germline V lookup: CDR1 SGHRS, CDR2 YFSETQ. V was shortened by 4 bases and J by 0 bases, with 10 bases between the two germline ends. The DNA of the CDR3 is TGCGCCAGCAGCCCCGCGGGGCTGAACACTGAAGCTTTCTTT. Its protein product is CASSPAGLNTEAFF.

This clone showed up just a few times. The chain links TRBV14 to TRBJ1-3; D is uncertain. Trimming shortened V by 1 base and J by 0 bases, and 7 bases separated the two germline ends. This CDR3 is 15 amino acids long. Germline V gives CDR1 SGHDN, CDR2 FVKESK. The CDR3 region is CASSQGGYSGNTIYF. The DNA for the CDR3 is TGTGCCAGCAGCCAAGGAGGGTACTCTGGAAACACCATATATTTT. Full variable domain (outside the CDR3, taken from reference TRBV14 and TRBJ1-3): EAGVTQFPSHSVIEKGQTVTLRCDPISGHDNLYWYRRVMGKEIKFLLHFVKESKQDESGMPNNRFLAERTGGTYSTLKVQPAELEDSGVYFCASSQGGYSGNTIYFGEGSWLTVV.

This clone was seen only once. The CDR3: CASSVEGWQTQYF. CDR3 sequence (DNA): TGTGCCAGCAGCGTAGAGGGGTGGCAGACCCAGTACTTC. The V and J genes are TRBV9 and TRBJ2-5; D may be TRBD1 (5 bases). Germline V gives CDR1 SGDLS, CDR2 YYNGEE. CDR3 size: 13 residues. V lost 0 bases, J lost 6 bases, and 9 bases lay in between.